The 17 T cell receptor beta chains given below trace back to one sample, sequenced in a study of blood T cells in healthy people across ages. Primers used in a second PCR of about 7 to 11 cycles were a sample-barcoded 5' primer and a J-beta primer mix. TCRdb passed the 5' RACE reads through MiXCR, listing each CDR3 protein once. The table records 1.5 million or so distinct CDR3 sequences, approximately 40% of them present only once. Input material: blood. All receptors come from a woman between 18 and 30 years old in good health.

J is TRBJ2-5 and V is TRBV20-1; tentatively, D is TRBD2 (7 bases). The germline CDR1 and CDR2 sequences are DFQATT and SNEGSKA (reference sequence). V shed 3 bases and J shed 11 bases, with 28 bases lying between them. CDR3 length: 16 amino acids. As DNA, the CDR3 is TGCAGTGCTAGGGTATTTGGCGGGGGCCGAAACAATGAGCAGTACTTC. Protein product: CSARVFGGGRNNEQYF.

The V and J genes are TRBV6-6 and TRBJ2-1; the match to TRBD2 covers 7 bases. Germline CDR1 is MNHNY and CDR2 is SVGAGI (reference sequence). The CDR3 totals 16 residues. Unmatched junction bases numbered 10, after V lost 0 bases and J lost 8 bases. The CDR3 region is CASSYSLGGSGYEQFF. The CDR3 DNA is TGTGCCAGCAGTTACTCGCTGGGCGGGAGTGGGTATGAGCAGTTCTTC.

Only one count was recorded for this clonotype. This chain joins TRBV25-1 and TRBJ1-4; no definite D call. V was trimmed by 0 bases and J by 8 bases, leaving 10 bases between them. The CDR3 length is 14 residues. Germline CDR1 and CDR2: MGHDK and SYGVNS. CDR3 sequence (DNA): TGTGCCAGCAGTGAATACGGGCCCGCCGAAAAACTGTTTTTT. Amino acid sequence: CASSEYGPAEKLFF.

The table lists this clonotype with a few counts. V and J are TRBV20-1 and TRBJ1-5; 7 bases map to TRBD1. The junction had 8 bases not matched to a gene; V was cut back by 2 bases and J by 4 bases. The germline V gene has CDR1 DFQATT and CDR2 SNEGSKA (reference sequence). This CDR3 comprises 15 residues. The CDR3 DNA is TGCAGTGCTAGAAACCCGGGACAGAAAAATCAGCCCCAGCATTTT. Encoded protein: CSARNPGQKNQPQHF.

The gene calls are TRBV20-1 and TRBJ2-5; D is ambiguous. This CDR3 contains 14 residues. Between the trimmed V and J ends, which lost 2 bases and 3 bases, there was a span of 13 bases. Germline V gene sequence: CDR1 DFQATT, CDR2 SNEGSKA (reference sequence). This chain's CDR3 is CSARPAQEKETQYF. CDR3 coding DNA: TGCAGTGCTAGACCTGCCCAGGAAAAAGAGACCCAGTACTTC.

This chain connects TRBV20-1 to TRBJ2-5; D is perhaps TRBD1 (7 bases). CDR3 length: 17 amino acids. The germline gives CDR1 DFQATT, CDR2 SNEGSKA (reference sequence). The V and J ends lost 1 base and 2 bases respectively, with 20 bases between them. The CDR3 bases are TGCAGTGCTAGAGGGGCTAGACAGGCAGGGGGGCAAGAGACCCAGTACTTC. Protein sequence: CSARGARQAGGQETQYF.

The rearrangement links TRBV6-1 to TRBJ2-1, with 8 bases that match TRBD2. Germline CDR1 reads MNHNS; CDR2 reads SASEGT. The CDR3 spans 16 residues. V dropped 2 bases and J dropped 4; count of bases not matched to a gene: 7. The CDR3 reads CASSEKGTRNYNEQFF. CDR3 coding DNA: TGTGCCAGCAGTGAAAAAGGGACTAGAAATTACAATGAGCAGTTCTTC.

The chain carries TRBV7-8 and TRBJ2-6; no definite D call. The CDR3 consists of 16 residues. V gave up 7 bases and J gave up 2 bases, with 15 bases separating them. Germline lookup yields CDR1 SGHVS and CDR2 FQNEAQ. The CDR3 nucleotides are TGTGCCAGCAACCCCCGTAGTCGGGCTGGGGCCAACGTCCTGACTTTC. It codes for CASNPRSRAGANVLTF.

The chain recombines TRBV7-2 with TRBJ2-7, with 8 nucleotides matching TRBD2. The germline gives CDR1 SGHTA, CDR2 FQGNSA. The CDR3 covers 15 residues. Trimming removed 2 bases from V and 1 base from J; junction bases left unmatched: 4. This CDR3 is CASSLREGKSYEQYF. CDR3 DNA: TGTGCCAGCAGCTTACGGGAGGGGAAATCCTACGAGCAGTACTTC.

V usage is TRBV20-1 and J usage is TRBJ1-5; 7 bases agree with TRBD1. Trimming removed 0 bases from V and 5 bases from J; junction bases left unmatched: 10. This CDR3 contains 16 residues. Germline V gene sequence: CDR1 DFQATT, CDR2 SNEGSKA (reference sequence). CDR3 sequence: CSAREAGTEFYQPQHF. CDR3 sequence (DNA): TGCAGTGCTAGAGAAGCCGGGACAGAGTTTTATCAGCCCCAGCATTTT.

V gene TRBV29-1 combines with J gene TRBJ1-1; a weak D match, TRBD1 (5 bases). Germline V gene data show CDR1 as SQVTM and CDR2 as ANQGSEA. This CDR3 is 12 amino acids long. V was shortened by 4 bases and J by 4 bases, with 10 bases between the two germline ends. CDR3 bases: TGCAGCGTTGGTGTGGGGGGCACTGAAGCTTTCTTT. This gives the protein CSVGVGGTEAFF.

This clonotype was counted between two and nine times. This may come from a read error, since a much larger clone is one base off. The chain links TRBV6-1 to TRBJ2-1, with unresolved D. The CDR3 is 11 residues long. The germline V gene encodes CDR1 MNHNS and CDR2 SASEGT. Trimming removed 4 bases at V and 8 bases at J, with 6 bases between. The CDR3 sequence: CASSVYYEQFF. In nucleotides, the CDR3 is TGTGCCAGCAGTGTTTACTATGAGCAGTTCTTC.

The gene calls are TRBV14 and TRBJ2-5; TRBD2 agrees at 9 bases. Germline V gives CDR1 SGHDN, CDR2 FVKESK. The CDR3 has 16 residues. The V and J ends lost 5 bases and 0 bases, in that order; junction bases with no gene match: 7. The CDR3 DNA sequence: TGTGCCAGCAGCACCTCACTAGCGGGCAACCAAGAGACCCAGTACTTC. Translated: CASSTSLAGNQETQYF.

This chain connects TRBV4-2 to TRBJ2-3; maybe TRBD2 (5 bases). The germline V gene encodes CDR1 LGHNA and CDR2 YNFKEQ. Trimming removed 9 bases at V and 4 bases at J, with 14 bases between. This CDR3 contains 13 residues. The DNA of the CDR3 is TGTGCCAGGCTAGCTATTTTAGCAGATACGCAGTATTTT. Protein: CARLAILADTQYF.

With respect to this clonotype: One end of the junction varies from germline; a read error may be responsible. The CDR3 region is CAISAGGGMSSYNELFF. The CDR3 DNA is TGTGCCATCAGTGCCGGTGGCGGGATGAGCTCCTACAATGAGCTGTTCTTC. The V call is TRBV10-3, the J call TRBJ2-1; a weak D match, TRBD2 (6 bases). CDR3 size: 17 residues. Germline lookup yields CDR1 ENHRY and CDR2 SYGVKD.

This clonotype was seen a few times. The gene calls are TRBV29-1 and TRBJ2-3; a weak D match, TRBD2 (5 bases). V lost 2 bases and J 1 base, leaving 7 bases between the germline ends. The CDR3 is made up of 13 amino acids. The V gene's germline CDR1 is SQVTM and CDR2 ANQGSEA. The CDR3 DNA reads TGCAGCGTTGAACTCGGGGGCACAGATACGCAGTATTTT. Its protein product is CSVELGGTDTQYF.

The chain carries TRBV3-1 and TRBJ2-4; 8 nucleotides match TRBD2. The germline V gene has CDR1 LGHDT and CDR2 YNNKEL (reference sequence). The CDR3 is 18 amino acids. After removal of 0 bases from V and 11 bases from J, the junction contained 18 bases not matched to a gene. The chain's CDR3 is CASSQDRAGGWLSYVQYF. DNA of the CDR3: TGTGCCAGCAGCCAAGATCGGGCGGGAGGCTGGCTATCGTACGTTCAGTACTTC.